The sequence of this T cell receptor beta chain was determined in a study of CD8 T cells in ankylosing spondylitis. General observations from the study: Disease-linked clones bore a CD8+ phenotype, appearing relatively rarely in peripheral blood. Researchers reportedly found disease-linked clones significantly enriched in matched ankylosing spondylitis synovial fluid. Typical of ankylosing spondylitis blood, it appeared, was a TCR beta motif of eight highly homologous variants.

Researchers built TCR beta libraries using quantitative 5'-RACE with molecular barcodes. One entry per CDR3 protein results from TCRdb running MiXCR on the 5' RACE reads. The sample has about 440,000 distinct CDR3 sequences, 17% seen once. As to this clonotype: Antigen unknown.

This CDR3 has 14 amino acids. Trimming removed 2 bases from V and 8 bases from J; junction bases left unmatched: 4. Germline CDR1 and CDR2: MNHNS and SASEGT. The sequenced sample consisted of blood, either unsorted or a sorted T cell fraction (not recorded which). The chain employs TRBV6-1 and TRBJ1-1; TRBD1 matches at 11 bases. This receptor was obtained from a male donor with ankylosing spondylitis. This CDR3 reads CASSEWGQGGEAFF. In nucleotides, the CDR3 is TGTGCCAGCAGTGAATGGGGACAGGGGGGGGAAGCTTTCTTT.